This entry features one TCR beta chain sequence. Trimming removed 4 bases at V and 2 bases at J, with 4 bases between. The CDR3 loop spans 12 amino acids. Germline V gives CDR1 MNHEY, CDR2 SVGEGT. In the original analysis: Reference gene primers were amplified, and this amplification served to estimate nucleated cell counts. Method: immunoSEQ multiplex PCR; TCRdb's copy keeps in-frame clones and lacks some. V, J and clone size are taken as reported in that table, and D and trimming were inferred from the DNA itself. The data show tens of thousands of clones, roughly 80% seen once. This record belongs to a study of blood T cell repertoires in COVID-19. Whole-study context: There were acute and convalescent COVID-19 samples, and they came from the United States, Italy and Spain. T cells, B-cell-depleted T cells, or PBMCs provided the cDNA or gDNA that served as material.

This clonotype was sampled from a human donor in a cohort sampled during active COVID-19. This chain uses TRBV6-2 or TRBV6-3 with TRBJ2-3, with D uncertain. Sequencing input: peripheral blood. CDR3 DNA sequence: TGTGCCAGCAGTTCCGTCACAGATACGCAGTATTTT. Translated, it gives CASSSVTDTQYF.